This T cell receptor beta chain was recovered during a study of blood T cell repertoires in COVID-19. Whole-study context: Acute and convalescent COVID-19 specimens originated in the United States, Italy and Spain. PBMCs, B-cell-depleted T cells, or T cells provided the cDNA or gDNA that made up the material.

As originally analysed: Reference gene primer amplification yielded estimated nucleated cell counts. Generated by immunoSEQ multiplex PCR, the TCRdb table keeps only in-frame clones and is missing some. The V and J calls and clone size come from that table; D and trimming were worked out from the DNA. The sample holds about 120,000 clones, under 80% seen once. Sequences were obtained from peripheral blood. The source is a man aged 70 or older with acute or convalescent COVID-19.

The CDR3 is CATARGNTEAFF. CDR3 sequence (DNA): TGTGCCACAGCACGGGGGAACACTGAAGCTTTCTTT. The rearrangement links TRBV6-5 to TRBJ1-1; unclear D gene. The germline V gene has CDR1 MNHEY and CDR2 SVGAGI. Trimming took 10 bases from V and 1 from J, leaving 10 bases between them. This CDR3 has 12 amino acids.